This T cell receptor (beta chain) comes out of a study of response to subunit inactivated influenza vaccine. Trimming took 7 bases from V and 1 from J; bases not matched to a gene: 1. The V gene's germline CDR1 is SQVTM and CDR2 ANQGSEA. The CDR3 is made up of 13 amino acids. There are many counts of this clonotype. TCRdb fed the RT-PCR reads into MiXCR, producing one record per CDR3 protein. The sample lists about 580,000 distinct CDR3 sequences, 14% occurring once. The sample here was PBMCs from blood, taken roughly 12 days after vaccination. This clonotype was obtained from a man aged 50 to 59 who received an inactivated influenza vaccine. J is TRBJ2-1 and V is TRBV29-1; 10 positions agree with TRBD2. In DNA form, the CDR3 reads TGCAGCGGTAGCGGGAGGTCCTACAATGAGCAGTTCTTC. This encodes CSGSGRSYNEQFF.